Following are 19 T cell receptor beta chains from one sample sequenced in a study of shared clonotypes between healthy human individuals. Method: immunoSEQ multiplex PCR; TCRdb's copy keeps in-frame clones and lacks some. In the table there are approximately 340,000 clones, roughly 70% of which are singletons. The sample comprised memory CD4+ T cells sorted from blood. Subset noted: CD45RA-negative fraction. Every receptor here comes from a man aged 30 to 45 in good health.

This chain connects TRBV19 to TRBJ1-5; a weak D match, TRBD1 (5 bases). Germline-derived CDR1 and CDR2 are LNHDA and SQIVND (reference sequence). The V end was cut by 7 bases, the J end by 3 bases, with 16 bases between. This CDR3 comprises 15 residues. The CDR3 bases are TGTGCCAGTAAATCTTTTGGGGGGGACAATCAGCCCCAGCATTTT. This encodes CASKSFGGDNQPQHF.

The chain carries TRBV6-1 and TRBJ2-7; TRBD1 matches 9 bases. This CDR3 contains 14 residues. With V trimmed by 9 bases and J by 3 bases, 9 bases remained unmatched. Per the germline V gene, CDR1 is MNHNS and CDR2 is SASEGT. The CDR3 region is CASSTTGGSYEQYF. CDR3 sequence (DNA): TGTGCCAGTAGTACGACAGGGGGAAGCTACGAGCAGTACTTC.

The V gene is TRBV18, the J gene TRBJ2-7; D unresolved. This CDR3 has 12 amino acids. Trimming removed 1 base at V and 7 bases at J, with 8 bases between. CDR1 KGHSH and CDR2 LQKENI come from the germline V gene. Written as DNA, the CDR3 is TGTGCCAGCTCACCACTGGCTCCTGAGCAGTACTTC. Translated, it gives CASSPLAPEQYF.

The gene calls are TRBV28 and TRBJ2-7, with TRBD1 as a possible D gene (6 bases). This CDR3 has 13 residues. Germline loops: CDR1 MDHEN, CDR2 SYDVKM. Between the trimmed V and J ends, which lost 2 bases and 6 bases, there was a span of 11 bases. This chain's CDR3 is CASSLVGRGEQYF. CDR3 in DNA: TGTGCCAGCAGTTTAGTCGGCAGGGGCGAGCAGTACTTC.

The chain recombines TRBV2 with TRBJ1-4; D remains unclear. This CDR3 spans 14 amino acids. V lost 2 bases and J lost 9, with 13 bases in between. Germline V gene data show CDR1 as SNHLY and CDR2 as FYNNEI. This chain's CDR3 is CASSEIPDPKKLFF. The CDR3, as DNA: TGTGCCAGCAGTGAAATCCCAGACCCAAAAAAACTGTTTTTT. Filled out from reference TRBV2 and TRBJ1-4, the complete variable domain reads EPEVTQTPSHQVTQMGQEVILRCVPISNHLYFYWYRQILGQKVEFLVSFYNNEISEKSEIFDDQFSVERPDGSNFTLKIRSTKLEDSAMYFCASSEIPDPKKLFFGSGTQLSVL.

This chain links TRBV7-6 with TRBJ2-3; 13 bases fit TRBD2. Looked up from germline, CDR1 is SGHVS and CDR2 is FNYEAQ. Germline trimming cut 4 bases from V and 1 base from J; bases unmatched to any gene: 2. The CDR3 contains 16 residues. In nucleotides, the CDR3 is TGTGCCAGCAGCTCCGGACTAGCGGGAGGCACAGATACGCAGTATTTT. Translating it yields CASSSGLAGGTDTQYF.

This clone has just one count. This chain uses TRBV30 with TRBJ2-7, with a possible D match to TRBD1 (6 bases). This CDR3 contains 13 residues. Germline CDR1 GTSNPN, CDR2 SVGIG (reference sequence). The V end lost 3 bases, the J end lost 0 bases, and 9 bases lay between the germline ends. The CDR3 sequence: CAWRQGYSYEQYF. The CDR3 bases are TGTGCCTGGAGACAGGGTTACTCCTACGAGCAGTACTTC.

The chain employs TRBV5-6 and TRBJ2-5, with D maybe TRBD2 (5 bases). Matching the DNA end better, TRBJ2-7 makes the J call doubtful. CDR1 is SGHDT and CDR2 is YYEEEE in the germline V gene. CDR3 length: 16 amino acids. CDR3 amino acids: CASRTAGRQTLYEQYF. CDR3 DNA sequence: TGTGCCAGCAGAACCGCGGGCCGCCAAACACTCTACGAGCAGTACTTC.

This clone was seen only once. A read error may account for a junction end that differs from germline. This sequence joins TRBV9 and TRBJ2-1; perhaps TRBD1 as D (6 bases). The CDR3 runs to 14 residues. Germline V gene sequence: CDR1 SGDLS, CDR2 YYNGEE. The CDR3 DNA follows: TGTGCCGGCAGCGTAGGGGGTACCTACAATGAGCAGTTCTTC. It encodes CAGSVGGTYNEQFF.

The J gene is TRBJ2-7, the V gene TRBV11-2, with TRBD1 matching over 7 bases. J gave up 4 bases and V 4 bases, and 4 bases lay outside the gene matches. CDR1 and CDR2 (germline): SGHAT, FQNNGV. The CDR3 has 13 residues. CDR3 sequence: CASSSGTVYEQYF. As DNA, the CDR3 is TGTGCCAGCAGCTCCGGGACAGTATACGAGCAGTACTTC.

This sequence joins TRBV2 and TRBJ1-2, with TRBD1 identical over 7 bases. The CDR3 contains 14 residues. J lost 8 bases, V lost 6 bases, and 12 bases had no gene match. Germline values: CDR1 SNHLY, CDR2 FYNNEI. CDR3 protein: CASSGRQGLGGYTF. CDR3 sequence (DNA): TGTGCCAGCAGCGGAAGACAGGGCTTAGGGGGCTACACCTTC. Complete variable domain (other parts from reference TRBV2 and TRBJ1-2): EPEVTQTPSHQVTQMGQEVILRCVPISNHLYFYWYRQILGQKVEFLVSFYNNEISEKSEIFDDQFSVERPDGSNFTLKIRSTKLEDSAMYFCASSGRQGLGGYTFGSGTRLTVV.

Only a few counts were recorded for this clone. The chain is built from TRBV27 and TRBJ2-1; 14 bases map to TRBD2. This CDR3 has 16 amino acids. V trimming: 6 bases; J trimming: 8 bases; junction bases outside the gene matches: 9. In germline, CDR1 is MNHEY, CDR2 SMNVEV (reference sequence). The CDR3 region has the DNA TGTGCCAGCAGGCGAGGACTAGCGGGAGGAGAGGATGAGCAGTTCTTC. Amino acid sequence: CASRRGLAGGEDEQFF.

In its sample, this clone was seen a few times. This rearrangement joins TRBV10-2 to TRBJ2-7, with a weak D call TRBD1 (6 bases). Trimming took off 8 bases at V and 1 base at J, with 24 bases between the two ends. The CDR3 is 17 amino acids. CDR1 is WSHSY, CDR2 SAAADI, per germline. For the CDR3, the DNA is TGCGCCAGCCTCCTGGTGGGTTCGGGCAGGGGTTCCTACGAGCAGTACTTC. Residues: CASLLVGSGRGSYEQYF.

This clone was detected a few times. This chain joins TRBV28 and TRBJ1-3; D gene uncertain. This CDR3 region has 14 residues. V lost 7 bases and J 0 bases, leaving 10 bases between the germline ends. Looked up from germline, CDR1 is MDHEN and CDR2 is SYDVKM. CDR3 sequence (DNA): TGTGCCAGCATACTAAGCAGCTCTGGAAACACCATATATTTT. Encoded protein: CASILSSSGNTIYF.

Of note for this clone: Other DNA sequences in the sample encode the same CDR3. This chain links TRBV19 with TRBJ2-7, with a possible D match to TRBD1 (6 bases). The CDR3 length is 14 residues. The V end was cut by 2 bases, the J end by 0 bases, with 8 bases between. Germline assignment: CDR1 LNHDA and CDR2 SQIVND (reference sequence). CDR3 nucleotide sequence: TGTGCCAGTAGTATACGGGACACCTCCTACGAGCAGTACTTC. Amino acids: CASSIRDTSYEQYF.

This clone was observed once. J is TRBJ2-3 and V is TRBV7-9; TRBD1 agrees at 7 bases. V gave up 3 bases and J gave up 3 bases; unmatched junction bases: 3. CDR1 and CDR2 (germline): SEHNR, FQNEAQ (reference sequence). CDR3 size: 14 residues. The CDR3 is CASSLWDSTDTQYF. DNA of the CDR3: TGTGCCAGCAGCTTGTGGGACAGTACAGATACGCAGTATTTT.

This chain connects TRBV5-6 to TRBJ2-7; 15 nucleotides agree with TRBD2. There are 16 residues in the CDR3. The V gene end was trimmed by 5 bases and the J gene end by 2 bases; junction bases not matched to a gene: 5. Germline V gene sequence: CDR1 SGHDT, CDR2 YYEEEE. DNA of the CDR3: TGTGCCAGCAGAAAAGGGACTAGCGGGAGGCCCTACGAGCAGTACTTC. This translates into CASRKGTSGRPYEQYF.

J is TRBJ2-7 and V is TRBV2, with D maybe TRBD2 (7 bases). Germline CDR1 is SNHLY and CDR2 is FYNNEI. The CDR3 has 14 amino acids. V lost 8 bases and J lost 4, with 18 bases in between. As DNA, the CDR3 is TGTGCCAGCCAAAAGGAGGGGGGGCCTTACGAGCAGTACTTC. Encoded protein: CASQKEGGPYEQYF.

The V gene is TRBV5-1, the J gene TRBJ2-1; 10 nucleotides line up with TRBD1. The CDR3 spans 15 residues. Germline V gene lookup returns CDR1 SGHRS and CDR2 YFSETQ. The V and J ends lost 5 bases and 4 bases, in that order; junction bases with no gene match: 6. The CDR3 loop reads CASRSGTGVYNEQFF. CDR3 in DNA: TGCGCCAGCAGATCCGGGACAGGGGTTTACAATGAGCAGTTCTTC.